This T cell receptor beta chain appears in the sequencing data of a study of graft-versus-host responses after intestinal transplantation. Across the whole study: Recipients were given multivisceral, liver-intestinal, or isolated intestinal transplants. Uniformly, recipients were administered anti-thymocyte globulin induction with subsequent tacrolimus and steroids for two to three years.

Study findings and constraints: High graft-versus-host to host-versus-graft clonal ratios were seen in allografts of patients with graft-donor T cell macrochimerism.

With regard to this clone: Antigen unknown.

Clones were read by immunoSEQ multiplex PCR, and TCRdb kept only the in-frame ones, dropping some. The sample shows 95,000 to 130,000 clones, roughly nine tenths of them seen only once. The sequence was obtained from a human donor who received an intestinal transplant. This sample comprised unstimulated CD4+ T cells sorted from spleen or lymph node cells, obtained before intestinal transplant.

The CDR3 protein is CASSQDGGRPQHF. In DNA form, the CDR3 reads TGTGCCAGCAGCCAGGATGGGGGCAGGCCCCAGCATTTT. The chain joins TRBV7-9 to TRBJ1-5; maybe TRBD1 (6 bases). The germline gives CDR1 SEHNR, CDR2 FQNEAQ (reference sequence). V was clipped by 5 bases and J by 9 bases, with 14 bases between them. This CDR3 is 13 amino acids long.